This T cell receptor beta chain was captured in a study of breast tumors, draining lymph nodes, adjacent tissues. Axillary draining lymph nodes of breast cancer patients supplied the node samples. J was trimmed by 1 base and V by 5 bases; bases with no gene match: 0. The CDR3 has 13 residues. Germline V gene sequence: CDR1 DFQATT, CDR2 SNEGSKA (reference sequence). Study outcomes and limitations: Data only fit, rather than demonstrated, lymph node origin of most tumor T cells. Tumor TCR diversity was below lymph nodes but above nontumor tissue. Tumor and nontumor repertoires were significantly more similar in luminal-like than in basal-like breast cancer.

Each CDR3 protein is one row after TCRdb ran MiXCR on the multiplex PCR reads. Of about 130,000 distinct CDR3 sequences in the sample, 21% were seen once. This clonotype was seen many times. Its matching antigen is unknown. Specimen: axillary lymph node tissue. This chain links TRBV20-1 with TRBJ2-3; TRBD2 agrees at 10 bases. This receptor was taken from a female donor with breast cancer. Some clones in this sample may be carry-over from other donors' samples. CDR3 coding DNA: TGCAGTGCTGGGACTAGCGGCACAGATACGCAGTATTTT. Its translation is CSAGTSGTDTQYF.